This TCR beta chain was retrieved from a study of T cells in Graves' hyperthyroidism and ophthalmopathy. Turning to the study itself: Specimen type is peripheral blood, collected at initial diagnosis prior to any treatment.

Overall study findings and caveats: Ophthalmopathy onset followed model prediction by a median approximately 7 months.

Comment on this clonotype: Its antigen remains unknown.

The TCR beta CDR3 regions underwent amplification using RNA transcripts as the source. An initial round of RT-PCR targeting the TCR CDR3 relied on the HTBI primer set. One entry per CDR3 protein, called by TCRdb with MiXCR from the multiplex PCR reads. The table lists 500,000 to 600,000 distinct CDR3 sequences, just under 20% of them singletons. The V end was cut by 2 bases, the J end by 4 bases, with 9 bases between. Looked up from germline, CDR1 is MNHEY and CDR2 is SMNVEV (reference sequence). CDR3 length: 14 amino acids. Ophthalmopathy patients had moderate-to-severe active disease, CAS ≥3, NOSPECS ≥4, and disease duration under 3 months. Diagnosis relied on clinical symptoms, serum thyroxine and TRAb, thyroid ultrasound and orbital computed tomography.

The specimen was blood. The chain has TRBV27 and TRBJ1-3; D uncertain. This sequence originates from a man aged 40-49 years with Graves' ophthalmopathy. The CDR3: CASSLRLSGNTIYF. The DNA for the CDR3 is TGTGCCAGCAGTTTACGGTTATCGGGAAACACCATATATTTT.